This T cell receptor (beta chain) is from a study of OX40 agonist ivuxolimab in advanced cancers. Only in-frame clones appear in the TCRdb table, and some are missing; sequencing was by immunoSEQ multiplex PCR. The sample yields 55,000 to 80,000 clones, roughly nine tenths seen once. The CDR3 covers 15 residues. Trimming took off 4 bases at V and 4 bases at J, with 17 bases between the two ends. The germline V gene encodes CDR1 MDHEN and CDR2 SYDVKM. This receptor was taken from an adult with an advanced solid tumor such as melanoma, head and neck, liver or kidney cancer. This chain uses TRBV28 with TRBJ2-7; maybe TRBD1 (6 bases). The sample was CD4+ or CD8+ T cells sorted from blood, taken in a trial of the OX40 agonist ivuxolimab. The CDR3 DNA sequence: TGTGCCAGCAGTTCTACCCCCAGCAGGGGTTACGAGCAGTACTTC. As protein: CASSSTPSRGYEQYF.